This T cell receptor (beta chain) was captured by sequencing in a study of CD8 T cells in Susac syndrome. Sequencing targeted TCR beta in blood CD8+ and CD4+ T cells. The CD8+ and CD4+ T cells were isolated magnetically using a negative isolation approach, whereas the TEMRA cells were enriched by FACS. Comments on this clonotype: Its antigen is not known.

An amount of RNA that ranged from roughly 0.5 to 1 ug was reverse transcribed with random hexamers. An immunoSEQ multiplex PCR generated amplified TCR beta CDR3 products spanning 54 Vbeta and 13 Jbeta. Via MiXCR, TCRdb re-called the immunoSEQ multiplex PCR reads, giving one row per CDR3 protein. This table holds some 140,000 distinct CDR3 sequences, approximately 95% found once. Study-level points and caveats: The total CD8+ repertoires contained some 15 Susac-specific public clones, and the CD8+ TEMRA repertoires contained about five.

V lost 3 bases to trimming and J lost 0 bases; unmatched junction nucleotides: 5. Germline V gene sequence: CDR1 GTSNPN, CDR2 SVGIG (reference sequence). This CDR3 comprises 16 residues. The sample comprised CD8+ T cells from PBMCs. This TCR derives from a human donor with Susac syndrome. The chain couples TRBV30 to TRBJ2-1; 10 nucleotides line up with TRBD2. The DNA for the CDR3 is TGTGCCTGGAGACTAGCGGGGTCTTTCTCCTACAATGAGCAGTTCTTC. Translated, it gives CAWRLAGSFSYNEQFF.